The clone carrying this TCR beta chain occurred once. This sample is drawn from a study of blood T cell repertoires in COVID-19. For the study at large: Collection of acute and convalescent COVID-19 samples took place in the United States, Italy and Spain.

TCRdb's copy holds only in-frame clones and misses some; the assay was immunoSEQ multiplex PCR. The table records approximately 170,000 clones, roughly nine tenths of them present only once. CDR3 length equals 15 residues. V gave up 6 bases and J gave up 0 bases; unmatched junction bases: 7. From germline, CDR1 is LNHDA and CDR2 SQIVND (reference sequence). The specimen sequenced was peripheral blood. The rearrangement uses TRBV19 and TRBJ1-2, with 7 bases identical to TRBD1. This clonotype was sampled from an elderly woman in a cohort sampled during active or convalescent COVID-19. CDR3 in DNA: TGTGCCAGTAGCCCGGGACAGACCCCTAACTATGGCTACACCTTC. Amino acids: CASSPGQTPNYGYTF. Full variable domain (outside the CDR3, taken from reference TRBV19 and TRBJ1-2): DGGITQSPKYLFRKEGQNVTLSCEQNLNHDAMYWYRQDPGQGLRLIYYSQIVNDFQKGDIAEGYSVSREKKESFPLTVTSAQKNPTAFYLCASSPGQTPNYGYTFGSGTRLTVV.